This passage covers 26 T cell receptor beta chains from one sample sequenced in a study of technical replicates of blood from several donors. Generated by immunoSEQ multiplex PCR, the TCRdb table keeps only in-frame clones and is missing some. This table has about 80,000 clones, around 94% appearing once. Sequenced material: T cells isolated from PBMCs. The source is a human donor in good health.

The J gene is TRBJ1-4, the V gene TRBV28; D gene uncertain. The CDR3 spans 14 residues. Looked up from germline, CDR1 is MDHEN and CDR2 is SYDVKM. V dropped 5 bases and J dropped 7 bases, with 14 bases sitting between them. Here the CDR3 DNA reads TGTGCCAGCAGTCCACCCTACGGAGGTGAAAAACTGTTTTTT. The encoded protein is CASSPPYGGEKLFF.

The chain carries TRBV19 and TRBJ1-1; D might be TRBD1 (5 bases). The CDR3 spans 11 residues. The germline V gene encodes CDR1 LNHDA and CDR2 SQIVND (reference sequence). Trimming left V 9 bases short and J 8 bases short, with 13 bases between. CDR3 amino acids: CASITTAEAFF. DNA of the CDR3: TGTGCCAGCATTACGACAGCCGAAGCTTTCTTT.

V and J are TRBV30 and TRBJ1-1; D is perhaps TRBD1 (5 bases). The CDR3 runs to 11 residues. CDR1 and CDR2 (germline): GTSNPN, SVGIG (reference sequence). V lost 2 bases, J lost 7 bases, and 8 bases lay in between. Here the CDR3 DNA reads TGTGCCTGGAGTTGGGGGGATGAAGCTTTCTTT. It yields the protein CAWSWGDEAFF.

V usage is TRBV28 and J usage is TRBJ2-1; D is possibly TRBD1 (6 bases). V was shortened by 7 bases and J by 7 bases, with 14 bases between the two germline ends. The CDR3 sequence is 13 residues long. Germline values: CDR1 MDHEN, CDR2 SYDVKM. For the CDR3, the DNA is TGTGCCAGCAAGACAGGCGCAATTAATGAGCAGTTCTTC. Protein product: CASKTGAINEQFF.

V usage is TRBV5-4 and J usage is TRBJ2-7; perhaps TRBD1 as D (5 bases). The V gene lost 7 bases and the J gene lost 5 bases, with 16 bases spanning the gap. Germline values: CDR1 SGHNT, CDR2 YYREEE (reference sequence). The length of the CDR3 is 13 residues. The CDR3 DNA follows: TGTGCCAGCTATTATCAGGGTAGTGACGAGCAGTACTTC. This gives the protein CASYYQGSDEQYF.

The genes are TRBV19 and TRBJ2-7; no clear D. Germline loops: CDR1 LNHDA, CDR2 SQIVND (reference sequence). V shed 7 bases and J shed 4 bases, with 17 bases lying between them. The CDR3 contains 14 residues. The CDR3 bases are TGTGCCAGTAACCATAGAGAGTCACCTTACGAGCAGTACTTC. It translates to CASNHRESPYEQYF.

This chain links TRBV28 with TRBJ2-7, with 8 bases matching TRBD2. CDR3 length: 16 residues. The junction had 15 bases not matched to a gene; V was cut back by 6 bases and J by 5 bases. Germline CDR1 MDHEN, CDR2 SYDVKM. CDR3 protein: CASRDPFREGLDEQYF. In nucleotides, the CDR3 is TGTGCCAGCAGGGACCCATTCCGGGAGGGCCTAGACGAGCAGTACTTC.

The chain combines TRBV15 with TRBJ1-1; D unresolved. Germline V lookup: CDR1 LNHNV, CDR2 YYDKDF (reference sequence). This CDR3 comprises 16 residues. V was pared by 1 base and J by 0 bases, with 12 bases between. The DNA of the CDR3 is TGTGCCACCAGCAGAGCTCTAGGCAGCGTGAACACTGAAGCTTTCTTT. This sequence encodes CATSRALGSVNTEAFF.

This clone appeared once. This chain joins TRBV4-3 and TRBJ2-7; D remains ambiguous. This CDR3 has 13 residues. Trimming removed 1 base at V and 4 bases at J, with 8 bases between. CDR1 is LGHNA and CDR2 is YSLEER in the germline V gene. The CDR3 sequence is CASSQGAYYEQYF. The CDR3 coding sequence is TGCGCCAGCAGCCAAGGGGCTTATTACGAGCAGTACTTC.

CDR3 protein: CAISRDTDTQYF. For the CDR3, the DNA is TGTGCCATCAGCCGGGACACAGATACGCAGTATTTT. The chain couples TRBV10-3 to TRBJ2-3; D possibly corresponds to TRBD2 (5 bases). This CDR3 region has 12 residues. Germline CDR1 and CDR2: ENHRY and SYGVKD. V lost 6 bases and J lost 2, with 6 bases in between.

Worth noting for this clone: At one end the junction does not follow the germline gene, possibly because of a read error. The chain recombines TRBV27 with TRBJ2-1; 7 positions agree with TRBD2. Germline CDR1 MNHEY, CDR2 SMNVEV (reference sequence). The CDR3 contains 14 residues. The CDR3 here is CASSPTRDYDEQFF. CDR3 sequence (DNA): TGTGCCAGCAGTCCCACCCGGGACTACGATGAGCAGTTCTTC.

The V and J genes are TRBV29-1 and TRBJ2-3; 7 bases align to TRBD1. J gave up 1 base and V 2 bases, and 3 bases lay outside the gene matches. This CDR3 spans 14 amino acids. Germline V gene lookup returns CDR1 SQVTM and CDR2 ANQGSEA. The CDR3 DNA reads TGCAGCGTTGAATCTACAGGGGGCACAGATACGCAGTATTTT. Its protein is CSVESTGGTDTQYF.

The V call is TRBV7-2, the J call TRBJ2-7; 9 nucleotides line up with TRBD2. Germline loops: CDR1 SGHTA, CDR2 FQGNSA. Losses at the gene ends were 2 bases for V and 4 bases for J; bases not matched to a gene: 15. CDR3 length: 18 amino acids. This CDR3 reads CASSLLPNFLAGIYEQYF. The CDR3 DNA follows: TGTGCCAGCAGCTTACTACCAAACTTCCTAGCGGGAATTTACGAGCAGTACTTC.

The CDR3, as DNA: TGTGCCAGCCAGACTAGCCTGAGCTCCTACAATGAGCAGTTCTTC. Amino acid sequence: CASQTSLSSYNEQFF. The chain joins TRBV2 to TRBJ2-1; 7 positions match TRBD2. This CDR3 has 15 amino acids. V was clipped by 8 bases and J by 0 bases; unmatched bases: 7. Looked up from germline, CDR1 is SNHLY and CDR2 is FYNNEI.

This rearrangement joins TRBV5-6 to TRBJ2-7, with 7 bases identical to TRBD1. Losses at the gene ends were 3 bases for V and 6 bases for J; bases not matched to a gene: 12. Germline V gene sequence: CDR1 SGHDT, CDR2 YYEEEE. The CDR3 consists of 15 residues. The CDR3, as DNA: TGTGCCAGCAGCTCACTTGGGCCGTACAGGGGCGAGCAGTACTTC. It is translated as CASSSLGPYRGEQYF.

This sequence joins TRBV9 and TRBJ1-1; D is ambiguous. Germline V gene sequence: CDR1 SGDLS, CDR2 YYNGEE. The V end lost 0 bases, the J end lost 6 bases, and 9 bases lay between the germline ends. There are 13 residues in the CDR3. The DNA for the CDR3 is TGTGCCAGCAGCGTAGCCGGGGTCGCTGAAGCTTTCTTT. Its translation: CASSVAGVAEAFF.

V usage is TRBV28 and J usage is TRBJ2-1; 8 nucleotides line up with TRBD2. The CDR3 spans 16 residues. The germline V gene has CDR1 MDHEN and CDR2 SYDVKM. Trimming cost V 3 bases and J 7 bases; bases outside gene matches: 11. The CDR3 sequence is CASSFIGSGGGNEQFF. The DNA of the CDR3 is TGTGCCAGCAGTTTTATTGGGAGCGGGGGTGGAAATGAGCAGTTCTTC. The full variable domain, completed using reference TRBV28 and TRBJ2-1, is DVKVTQSSRYLVKRTGEKVFLECVQDMDHENMFWYRQDPGLGLRLIYFSYDVKMKEKGDIPEGYSVSREKKERFSLILESASTNQTSMYLCASSFIGSGGGNEQFFGPGTRLTVL.

The CDR3 here is CASRWLPSQGHDEKLFF. DNA of the CDR3: TGTGCCAGCCGTTGGCTCCCTTCCCAGGGTCACGATGAAAAACTGTTTTTT. The chain carries TRBV28 and TRBJ1-4, with D possibly being TRBD1 (5 bases). Germline V gene sequence: CDR1 MDHEN, CDR2 SYDVKM. The germline V and J ends were trimmed by 8 bases and 6 bases, with 25 bases remaining between them. The CDR3 consists of 17 residues.

This chain joins TRBV5-8 and TRBJ1-1, with D possibly matching TRBD1 (6 bases). Between the trimmed V and J ends, which lost 1 base and 1 base, there was a span of 8 bases. CDR3 length: 14 amino acids. CDR1 and CDR2 (germline): SGHTS, YDEGEE. The CDR3 DNA sequence: TGTGCCAGCAGCTTGATACAGGGGAACACTGAAGCTTTCTTT. Its protein product is CASSLIQGNTEAFF.

To note about this clone: One end of the junction is discordant with germline, which a read error may explain. This chain connects TRBV6-6 to TRBJ2-7, with a possible D match to TRBD1 (5 bases). This CDR3 spans 13 amino acids. In germline, CDR1 is MNHNY, CDR2 SVGAGI (reference sequence). The CDR3 DNA sequence: TGTGCCAGCAGTTACTCGATAGGGGAAATAAGACTGTTC. This gives the protein CASSYSIGEIRLF.

The J gene is TRBJ2-7, the V gene TRBV5-4; the D gene is possibly TRBD1 (6 bases). CDR3 length: 15 residues. From germline, CDR1 is SGHNT and CDR2 YYREEE (reference sequence). Between the trimmed V and J ends, which lost 0 bases and 0 bases, there was a span of 10 bases. CDR3 coding DNA: TGTGCCAGCAGCTTGGACAGGGCCCTCTCCTACGAGCAGTACTTC. Translation gives CASSLDRALSYEQYF.

This chain uses TRBV10-3 with TRBJ2-1, with D possibly being TRBD2 (6 bases). CDR1 is ENHRY and CDR2 is SYGVKD in the germline V gene. The CDR3 has 18 residues. V was clipped by 2 bases and J by 5 bases, with 22 bases between them. DNA for the CDR3: TGTGCCATCAGTGAGGCGGGACCAACTCTCGTGAAGGACAATGAGCAGTTCTTC. It encodes CAISEAGPTLVKDNEQFF.

J is TRBJ1-5 and V is TRBV19; D might be TRBD1 (5 bases). The ends were cut back, 5 bases at V and 4 bases at J, with 9 bases in the middle. CDR3 length: 13 amino acids. Germline-derived CDR1 and CDR2 are LNHDA and SQIVND (reference sequence). The CDR3 DNA sequence: TGTGCCAGTAGTCCAGGGCAGAATCAGCCCCAGCATTTT. Protein sequence: CASSPGQNQPQHF.

The chain joins TRBV6-5 to TRBJ1-2; 8 bases line up with TRBD1. The V and J ends lost 0 bases and 5 bases, in that order; junction bases with no gene match: 2. Germline V lookup: CDR1 MNHEY, CDR2 SVGAGI. CDR3 size: 14 residues. CDR3 in amino acids: CASSYSDREYGYTF. CDR3 coding DNA: TGTGCCAGCAGTTACTCGGACAGGGAGTATGGCTACACCTTC.

CDR3 coding DNA: TGTGCCAGCAGCTTAGCATACAGGGAAAACACTGAAGCTTTCTTT. Its translation is CASSLAYRENTEAFF. The J gene is TRBJ1-1, the V gene TRBV7-6, with D maybe TRBD1 (6 bases). CDR3 length: 15 amino acids. V shed 0 bases and J shed 2 bases, with 10 bases lying between them. Germline CDR1 SGHVS, CDR2 FNYEAQ.

This clone came up a few times. The chain joins TRBV7-3 to TRBJ2-1; 14 bases agree with TRBD2. Germline-derived CDR1 and CDR2 are SGHTA and FQGTGA. The CDR3 totals 21 residues. The trim removed 4 bases at V and 2 bases at J, leaving 16 bases unmatched. The chain's CDR3 is CASSSPHPGTSGSAPYNEQFF. CDR3 DNA: TGTGCCAGCAGCTCGCCCCACCCCGGGACTAGCGGGAGCGCCCCCTACAATGAGCAGTTCTTC.